This paragraph covers one T cell receptor beta chain sequence. What it recognizes is unknown. Primers: 60 Vbeta forward and 13 Jbeta reverse. TCRdb's copy holds only in-frame clones and misses some; the assay was immunoSEQ multiplex PCR. This sample has about 160,000 clones, with 77% found just once. This specimen belongs to a study of cytomegalovirus exposure and HLA in healthy donors. This CDR3 is built from 13 residues. V gave up 5 bases and J gave up 9 bases; unmatched junction bases: 5. Germline loops: CDR1 SEHNR, CDR2 FQNEAQ (reference sequence). Study findings and constraints: When a later analysis compared HLA-associated TCR beta chains with equally common others, the HLA-associated chains turned out to be more clonally expanded and to have lower generation probabilities.

The sequenced sample consisted of PBMCs. The receptor's source is a man aged 25 to 45 in good health and CMV-seropositive. The chain carries TRBV7-9 and TRBJ2-1, with 9 bases matching TRBD1. CDR3: CASSPGTGLEQFF. The DNA for the CDR3 is TGTGCCAGCAGCCCGGGGACAGGGCTTGAGCAGTTCTTC.